These 8 T cell receptor beta chains came from one sample sequenced in a study of T cell responses to AZD1222 COVID-19 vaccine. Repertoires were generated with immunoSEQ multiplex PCR, while TCRdb's copy carries only in-frame clones and drops some. This sample has 100,000 to 120,000 clones, with over 90% found just once. Here the sequenced sample was peripheral blood, taken 28 days after the second AZD1222 dose. The receptors here all came from an adult who received the AZD1222 COVID-19 vaccine.

The rearrangement uses TRBV3-1 (or the pseudogene TRBV3-2) and TRBJ2-7; 7 positions agree with TRBD1. The V gene's germline CDR1 is LGHDT and CDR2 YNNKEL (reference sequence). The CDR3 covers 16 residues. V was clipped by 0 bases and J by 2 bases; unmatched bases: 7. CDR3 coding DNA: TGTGCCAGCAGCCAAGAGACAGGGCCGGTTCCCTACGAGCAGTACTTC. This translates into CASSQETGPVPYEQYF.

This clone came up a few times. The gene calls are TRBV5-6 and TRBJ1-2; D remains ambiguous. V lost 1 base to trimming and J lost 0 bases, with 10 bases between them. The germline V gene has CDR1 SGHDT and CDR2 YYEEEE. The CDR3 is 15 residues long. The CDR3 sequence: CASSLFLGSNYGYTF. The CDR3 nucleotides are TGTGCCAGCAGCTTGTTTTTGGGATCTAACTATGGCTACACCTTC.

V usage is TRBV19 and J usage is TRBJ1-3; 7 bases agree with TRBD1. Germline CDR1 is LNHDA and CDR2 is SQIVND (reference sequence). The CDR3 is 14 residues long. V trimming: 4 bases; J trimming: 3 bases; junction bases outside the gene matches: 3. The CDR3 sequence is CASSTHRGGNTIYF. The CDR3 coding sequence is TGTGCCAGTAGTACTCACAGGGGTGGAAACACCATATATTTT.

The chain carries TRBV30 and TRBJ1-3; D uncertain. Germline V gives CDR1 GTSNPN, CDR2 SVGIG (reference sequence). The CDR3 is made up of 15 amino acids. The V end was cut by 0 bases, the J end by 6 bases, with 15 bases between. CDR3 in DNA: TGTGCCTGGAGTGTACCCTTATATACCCCAAACACCATATATTTT. This gives the protein CAWSVPLYTPNTIYF.

The CDR3 here is CASSLLSSGGSEQFF. The CDR3 coding sequence is TGCGCCAGCAGCTTGTTGTCTAGCGGGGGCTCGGAACAGTTCTTC. This chain joins TRBV5-1 and TRBJ2-1, with 10 bases aligning to TRBD2. The CDR3 runs to 15 residues. Germline CDR1 reads SGHRS; CDR2 reads YFSETQ. Losses at the gene ends were 1 base for V and 13 bases for J; bases not matched to a gene: 11.

This chain uses TRBV7-7 with TRBJ2-1; 11 bases fit TRBD2. The CDR3 sequence is 15 residues long. Germline CDR1 SSHAT, CDR2 FNYEAQ (reference sequence). J lost 4 bases, V lost 5 bases, and 4 bases had no gene match. Here the CDR3 reads CASSPGTSGYNEQFF. For the CDR3, the DNA is TGTGCCAGCAGCCCCGGGACTAGCGGATACAATGAGCAGTTCTTC.

The chain has TRBV3-1 (or the pseudogene TRBV3-2) and TRBJ1-3, with D hard to call. Trimming cost V 1 base and J 4 bases, with 5 bases left between them. CDR1 is LGHDT and CDR2 is YNNKEL in the germline V gene (reference sequence). The CDR3 sequence is 13 residues long. The CDR3 nucleotides are TGTGCCAGCAGCCAAGCCCGGGGAAACACCATATATTTT. Residues: CASSQARGNTIYF.

The chain combines TRBV6-5 with TRBJ1-2; D may be TRBD1 (5 bases). CDR3 length equals 13 residues. V was trimmed by 2 bases and J by 8 bases, leaving 12 bases between them. Per the germline V gene, CDR1 is MNHEY and CDR2 is SVGAGI. CDR3 sequence reads: CASSYRGTSGYTF. CDR3 DNA: TGTGCCAGCAGTTACCGAGGGACGTCCGGCTACACCTTC.